This T cell receptor (beta chain) is from a study of T cells in Graves' hyperthyroidism and ophthalmopathy. Trimming cost V 4 bases and J 4 bases; bases outside gene matches: 3. CDR1 is SGHRS and CDR2 is YFSETQ in the germline V gene. This CDR3 comprises 15 residues. TCR beta CDR3 sequences were amplified from RNA transcripts. TCR CDR3 regions were first amplified by RT-PCR with HTBI primers. MiXCR, applied by TCRdb to the multiplex PCR reads, yields one record per CDR3 protein. The data show a few hundred thousand distinct CDR3 sequences, with more than 15% seen just once and about 3.5% held by the top ten. General observations from the study: It was a median around 6 months before onset that the model predicted ophthalmopathy. Blood shared most expanded thyroid clonotypes above 0.001.

Points on this clonotype: Its antigen is undetermined.

Diagnoses used clinical symptoms, serum thyroxine and TRAb, thyroid ultrasound and orbital computed tomography. The J gene is TRBJ1-4, the V gene TRBV5-1; 11 bases line up with TRBD1. The sample was blood. The TCR comes from a woman aged 40 to 49 with Graves' ophthalmopathy. CDR3: CASSDGTGGNEKLFF. The CDR3 DNA reads as TGCGCCAGCAGCGACGGGACAGGGGGTAATGAAAAACTGTTTTTT.